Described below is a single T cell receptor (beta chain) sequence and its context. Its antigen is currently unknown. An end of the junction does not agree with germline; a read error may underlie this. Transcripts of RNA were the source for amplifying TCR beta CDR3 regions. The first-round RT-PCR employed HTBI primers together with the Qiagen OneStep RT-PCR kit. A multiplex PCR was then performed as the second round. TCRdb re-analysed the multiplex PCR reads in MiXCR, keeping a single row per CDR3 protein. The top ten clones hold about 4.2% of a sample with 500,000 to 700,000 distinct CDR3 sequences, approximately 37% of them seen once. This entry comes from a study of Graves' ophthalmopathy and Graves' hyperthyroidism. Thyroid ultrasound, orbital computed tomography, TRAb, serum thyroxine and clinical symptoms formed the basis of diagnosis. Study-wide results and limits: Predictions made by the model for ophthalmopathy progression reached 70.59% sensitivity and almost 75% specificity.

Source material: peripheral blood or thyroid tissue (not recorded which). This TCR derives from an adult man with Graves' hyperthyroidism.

CDR3 protein: CTSSSGYGYTF. The DNA for the CDR3 is TGTACCAGCAGCTCGGGCTATGGCTACACCTTC. The rearrangement links TRBV25-1 to TRBJ1-2; D is uncertain. Germline V lookup: CDR1 MGHDK, CDR2 SYGVNS. The CDR3 sequence is 11 residues long.